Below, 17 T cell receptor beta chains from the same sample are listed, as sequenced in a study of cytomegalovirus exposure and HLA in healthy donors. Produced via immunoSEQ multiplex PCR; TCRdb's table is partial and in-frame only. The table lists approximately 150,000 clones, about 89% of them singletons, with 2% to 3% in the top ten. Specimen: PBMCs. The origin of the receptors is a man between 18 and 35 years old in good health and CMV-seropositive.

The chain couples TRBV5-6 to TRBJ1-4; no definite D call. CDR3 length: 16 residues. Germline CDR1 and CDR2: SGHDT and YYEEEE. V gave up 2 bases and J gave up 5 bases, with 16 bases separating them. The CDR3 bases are TGTGCCAGCAGCTTATTTTGGTCACAGAGAAATGAAAAACTGTTTTTT. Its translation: CASSLFWSQRNEKLFF.

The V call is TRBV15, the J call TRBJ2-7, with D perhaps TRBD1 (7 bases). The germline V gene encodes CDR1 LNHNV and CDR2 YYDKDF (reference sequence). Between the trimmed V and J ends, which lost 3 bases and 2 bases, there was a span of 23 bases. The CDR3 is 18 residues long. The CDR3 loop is CATSREGGEGGSPYEQYF. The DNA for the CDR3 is TGTGCCACCAGCAGGGAGGGCGGGGAAGGGGGCTCCCCCTACGAGCAGTACTTC.

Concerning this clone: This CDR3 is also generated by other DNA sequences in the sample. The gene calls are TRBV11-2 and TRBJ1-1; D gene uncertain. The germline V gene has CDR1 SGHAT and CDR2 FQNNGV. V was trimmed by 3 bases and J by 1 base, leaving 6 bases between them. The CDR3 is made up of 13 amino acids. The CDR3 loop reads CASSFSGNTEAFF. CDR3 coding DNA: TGTGCCAGCAGCTTCTCGGGGAACACTGAAGCTTTCTTT.

This CDR3 is CASKPSLSGKNTIYF. DNA for the CDR3: TGTGCCAGCAAACCTTCTCTCAGCGGAAAAAACACCATATATTTT. The chain has TRBV27 and TRBJ1-3, with no clear D. The CDR3 is 15 amino acids. The V and J ends lost 7 bases and 6 bases respectively, with 19 bases between them. Germline V CDR1 and CDR2: MNHEY, SMNVEV (reference sequence).

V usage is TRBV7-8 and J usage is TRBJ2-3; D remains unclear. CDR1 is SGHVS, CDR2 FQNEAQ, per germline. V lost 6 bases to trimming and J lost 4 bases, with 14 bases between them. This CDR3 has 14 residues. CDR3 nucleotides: TGTGCCAGCAGTCACCTAAGAGGCCCAGATACGCAGTATTTT. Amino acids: CASSHLRGPDTQYF.

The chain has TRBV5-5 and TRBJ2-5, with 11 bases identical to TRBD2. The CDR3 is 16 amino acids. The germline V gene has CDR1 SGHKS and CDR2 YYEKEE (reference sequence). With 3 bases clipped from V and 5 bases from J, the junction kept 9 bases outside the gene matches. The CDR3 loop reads CASSYLLAGGRETQYF. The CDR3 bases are TGTGCCAGCAGCTACTTATTAGCGGGGGGGCGCGAGACCCAGTACTTC.

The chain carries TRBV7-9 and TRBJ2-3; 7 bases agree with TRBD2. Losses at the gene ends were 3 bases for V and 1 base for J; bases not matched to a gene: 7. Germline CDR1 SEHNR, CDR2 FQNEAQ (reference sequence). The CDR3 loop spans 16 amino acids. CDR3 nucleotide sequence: TGTGCCAGCAGCTTTAGAGGGAGGGCCGGCACAGATACGCAGTATTTT. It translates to CASSFRGRAGTDTQYF.

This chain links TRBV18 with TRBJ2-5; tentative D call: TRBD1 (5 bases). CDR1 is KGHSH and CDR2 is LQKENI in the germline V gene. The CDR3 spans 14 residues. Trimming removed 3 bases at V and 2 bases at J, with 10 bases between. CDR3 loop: CASSPRQIQETQYF. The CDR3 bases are TGTGCCAGCTCACCGAGACAGATTCAAGAGACCCAGTACTTC.

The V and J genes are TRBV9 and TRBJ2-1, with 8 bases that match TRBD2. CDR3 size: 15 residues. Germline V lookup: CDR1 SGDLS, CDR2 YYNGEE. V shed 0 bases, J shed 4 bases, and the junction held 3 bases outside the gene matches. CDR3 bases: TGTGCCAGCAGCGTAGAACTAGCGGATTACAATGAGCAGTTCTTC. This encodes CASSVELADYNEQFF.

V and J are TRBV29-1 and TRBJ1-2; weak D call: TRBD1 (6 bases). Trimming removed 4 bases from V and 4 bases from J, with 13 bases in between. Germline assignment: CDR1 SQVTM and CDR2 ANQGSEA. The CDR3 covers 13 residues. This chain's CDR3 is CSVGIGGSYGYTF. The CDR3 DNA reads TGCAGCGTTGGTATAGGGGGTAGCTATGGCTACACCTTC.

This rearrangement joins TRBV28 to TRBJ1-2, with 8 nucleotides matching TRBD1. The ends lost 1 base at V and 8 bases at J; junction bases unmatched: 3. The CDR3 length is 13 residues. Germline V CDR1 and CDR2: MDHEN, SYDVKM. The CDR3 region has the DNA TGTGCCAGCAGTTTATTGACAGGGGACGGCTACACCTTC. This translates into CASSLLTGDGYTF.

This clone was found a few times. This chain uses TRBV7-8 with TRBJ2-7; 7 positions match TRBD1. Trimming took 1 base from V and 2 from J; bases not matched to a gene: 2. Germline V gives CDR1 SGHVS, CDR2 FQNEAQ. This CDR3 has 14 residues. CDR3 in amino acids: CASSLGGQAYEQYF. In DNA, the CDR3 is TGTGCCAGCAGCTTAGGAGGACAGGCCTACGAGCAGTACTTC. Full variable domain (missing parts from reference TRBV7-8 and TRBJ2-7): GAGVSQSPRYKVAKRGQDVALRCDPISGHVSLFWYQQALGQGPEFLTYFQNEAQLDKSGLPSDRFFAERPEGSVSTLKIQRTQQEDSAVYLCASSLGGQAYEQYFGPGTRLTVT.

CDR3 bases: TGCGCCAGCAGCCAAGAGTTAGCGGTGCGCGAGCAGTACTTC. It specifies CASSQELAVREQYF. The chain employs TRBV4-1 and TRBJ2-7, with D possibly matching TRBD2 (6 bases). The germline gives CDR1 MGHRA, CDR2 YSYEKL. This CDR3 contains 14 residues. V was clipped by 0 bases and J by 6 bases, with 12 bases between them.

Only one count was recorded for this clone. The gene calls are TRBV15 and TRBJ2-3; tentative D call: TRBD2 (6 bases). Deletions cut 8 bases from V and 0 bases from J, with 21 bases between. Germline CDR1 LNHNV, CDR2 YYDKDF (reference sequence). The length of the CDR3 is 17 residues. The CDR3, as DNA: TGTGCCACCCACCCGGCCGGGACTCGCTATAGCACAGATACGCAGTATTTT. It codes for CATHPAGTRYSTDTQYF.

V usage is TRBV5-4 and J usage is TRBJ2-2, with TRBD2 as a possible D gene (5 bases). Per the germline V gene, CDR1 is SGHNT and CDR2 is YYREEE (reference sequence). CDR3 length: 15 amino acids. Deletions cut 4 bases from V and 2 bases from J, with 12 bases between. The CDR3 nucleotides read TGTGCCAGCAGCCTCGGACTGGACAACACCGGGGAGCTGTTTTTT. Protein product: CASSLGLDNTGELFF.

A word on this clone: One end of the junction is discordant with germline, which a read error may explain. The CDR3 nucleotides are TGTGCCAGCACCCAAGCTGGGCAGGTTGAAGCTTTCTTT. Residues: CASTQAGQVEAFF. J is TRBJ1-1 and V is TRBV14; unclear D gene. Germline V lookup: CDR1 SGHDN, CDR2 FVKESK. The CDR3 spans 13 residues.

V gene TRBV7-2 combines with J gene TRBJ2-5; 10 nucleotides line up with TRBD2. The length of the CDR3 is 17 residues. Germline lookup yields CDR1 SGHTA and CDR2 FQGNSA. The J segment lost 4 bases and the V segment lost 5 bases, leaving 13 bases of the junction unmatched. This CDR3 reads CASSPGQSSGRGETQYF. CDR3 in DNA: TGTGCCAGCAGCCCCGGACAGTCTAGCGGGAGAGGAGAGACCCAGTACTTC.